Detailed here is one T cell receptor (beta chain). The authors' processing: Cell counts per sample came from amplifying reference gene primers. TCRdb keeps only in-frame clones here, not all; method: immunoSEQ multiplex PCR. That table supplies the V and J calls and clone size; D and trimming were determined from the DNA. This table holds hundreds of thousands of clones, around 87% found once. The data belong to a study of blood T cell repertoires in COVID-19. Overall study context: PBMCs, B-cell-depleted T cells, or T cells provided the cDNA or gDNA that made up the material.

Those enrolled, adults aged 18 to 89 years, came from about two dozen US areas. Participants were placed into cohorts based on the clinical history they reported. Sequences were obtained from PBMCs or T cells enriched from blood (not recorded which). This clonotype was sampled from a woman aged 18-30 years who had recovered from COVID-19.

The CDR3 reads CASSEGTGYYGYTF. The CDR3 region has the DNA TGTGCAAGTTCTGAGGGGACAGGATACTATGGCTACACCTTC. This chain links TRBV12-2 with TRBJ1-2; the table gives TRBD1 as D, unverified against the DNA. TRBV12-2 is assigned pseudogene status. The CDR3 is 14 residues long.